The sequence of this T cell receptor beta chain was determined in a study of T cell repertoires in cytomegalovirus infection. The ends were cut back, 7 bases at V and 3 bases at J, with 16 bases in the middle. The CDR3 sequence is 13 residues long. Germline values: CDR1 SQVTM, CDR2 ANQGSEA. TCRdb reanalysed the reads using MiXCR and keeps one entry per CDR3 protein. The data contain around 280,000 distinct CDR3 sequences, roughly an eighth of them singletons. Sequenced material: PBMCs. This sequence joins TRBV29-1 and TRBJ2-7; TRBD2 is a possible D gene (6 bases). This clonotype was sampled from a human donor in good health (CMV status not recorded). Some clones in this sample may be carry-over from other donors' samples. Written as DNA, the CDR3 is TGCAGCGCCGGCGGGACGGATAGCTACGAGCAGTACTTC. Translating it yields CSAGGTDSYEQYF.